The 24 T cell receptor beta chains below all came from one sample that was sequenced in a study of T cells in Graves' hyperthyroidism and ophthalmopathy. RNA transcripts served as the template for amplifying TCR beta CDR3 regions. A first-round RT-PCR of the TCR CDR3 used the HTBI primer set. TCRdb re-analysed the multiplex PCR reads in MiXCR, keeping a single row per CDR3 protein. Altogether 550,000 to 800,000 distinct CDR3 sequences are present, roughly 15% being singletons, with the ten largest covering 8.4%. The sample taken for sequencing was blood. The receptor source for this set is a man between 18 and 35 years old with Graves' hyperthyroidism.

This clonotype has only a few counts. This chain uses TRBV6-6 with TRBJ2-2; D might be TRBD1 or TRBD2, each matching 5 bases. This CDR3 contains 14 residues. The V end was cut by 2 bases, the J end by 4 bases, with 8 bases between. Germline V CDR1 and CDR2: MNHNY, SVGAGI (reference sequence). CDR3 sequence (DNA): TGTGCCAGCAGTTACGGGGGAGTCACCGGGGAGCTGTTTTTT. Translated: CASSYGGVTGELFF.

There are a few counts of this clonotype. Just one base apart from a much larger clone, this may be a read error. V usage is TRBV27 and J usage is TRBJ2-3; D unclear. Germline CDR1 and CDR2: MNHEY and SMNVEV (reference sequence). CDR3 length: 12 residues. V lost 5 bases and J lost 6, with 9 bases in between. The CDR3 region has the DNA TGTGCCAGCAGTCCCAACTGGGATACGCAGTATTTT. Protein product: CASSPNWDTQYF.

This clonotype was detected only a few times. The chain recombines TRBV20-1 with TRBJ1-2, with D tentatively TRBD1 (5 bases). V was pared by 2 bases and J by 5 bases, with 18 bases between. The germline V gene encodes CDR1 DFQATT and CDR2 SNEGSKA (reference sequence). The CDR3 length is 15 residues. The CDR3 bases are TGCAGTGCTAGATTAGGATCCGGTCAGGGATATGGCTACACCTTC. It specifies CSARLGSGQGYGYTF.

This clonotype came up once. The rearrangement links TRBV7-2 to TRBJ2-2; D is uncertain. V lost 2 bases and J 1 base, leaving 8 bases between the germline ends. This CDR3 spans 15 amino acids. Germline V gene data show CDR1 as SGHTA and CDR2 as FQGNSA. CDR3 nucleotides: TGTGCCAGCAGCTTAAGGAACGTGAACACCGGGGAGCTGTTTTTT. Its protein product is CASSLRNVNTGELFF.

This clonotype was picked up a small number of times. The chain is built from TRBV12-3 or TRBV12-4 and TRBJ1-2; D is unclear. The CDR3 length is 16 residues. V was cut by 1 base and J by 8 bases, with 20 bases left in between. The CDR3 DNA reads TGTGCCAGCAGTTTAGTACTGGGCAGCGCCCGTAGGGGCTACACCTTC. As protein: CASSLVLGSARRGYTF.

This clonotype was seen ten or more times. The rearrangement joins TRBV2 to TRBJ2-6; D ambiguous. The length of the CDR3 is 16 residues. The V and J ends lost 6 bases and 0 bases respectively, with 12 bases between them. The germline CDR1 and CDR2 sequences are SNHLY and FYNNEI. The CDR3 sequence is CASRDGRRSGANVLTF. CDR3 coding DNA: TGTGCCAGCAGGGACGGACGCCGCTCTGGGGCCAACGTCCTGACTTTC.

The rearrangement uses TRBV19 and TRBJ1-1; D gene ambiguous. The V gene lost 6 bases and the J gene lost 8 bases, with 16 bases spanning the gap. This CDR3 comprises 13 residues. The germline gives CDR1 LNHDA, CDR2 SQIVND (reference sequence). The CDR3 region has the DNA TGTGCCAGTAGCCCCATGCGGGGTGGCGAAGCTTTCTTT. Its protein product is CASSPMRGGEAFF.

This clonotype was recorded many times. The chain is built from TRBV27 and TRBJ1-5, with D possibly matching TRBD1 (6 bases). V was pared by 2 bases and J by 4 bases, with 12 bases between. The length of the CDR3 is 15 residues. Germline lookup yields CDR1 MNHEY and CDR2 SMNVEV (reference sequence). CDR3 in amino acids: CASSLGGQRNQPQHF. The CDR3 DNA sequence: TGTGCCAGCAGTTTAGGCGGACAGAGAAATCAGCCCCAGCATTTT.

This clonotype was recorded many times. The genes are TRBV16 and TRBJ2-7; 9 bases are shared with TRBD1. This CDR3 contains 15 residues. V shed 5 bases and J 5 bases; nucleotides not matched to a gene: 10. Germline lookup yields CDR1 KGHSY and CDR2 FQNENV. CDR3 protein: CASSGTGGSFDEQYF. The CDR3 DNA reads as TGTGCCAGCAGCGGTACAGGGGGCAGCTTCGACGAGCAGTACTTC.

The gene calls are TRBV6-1 and TRBJ1-6; D gene unclear. The CDR3 has 15 residues. Trimming pared 5 bases from V and 2 bases from J, leaving 10 bases between. CDR1 is MNHNS and CDR2 is SASEGT in the germline V gene. The DNA for the CDR3 is TGTGCCAGCAGTCTAGGGCTGCCCTATAATTCACCCCTCCACTTT. Its protein is CASSLGLPYNSPLHF.

The gene calls are TRBV19 and TRBJ2-7; no reliable D call. CDR1 and CDR2 from the germline V gene are LNHDA and SQIVND (reference sequence). The CDR3 extends over 16 amino acids. The V gene lost 4 bases and the J gene lost 5 bases, with 21 bases spanning the gap. The CDR3 nucleotides read TGTGCCAGTAGTAAACTACCGGGCCCAGATCCCCACGAGCAGTACTTC. Amino acids: CASSKLPGPDPHEQYF.

The CDR3 reads CASANGDGYTF. CDR3 in DNA: TGTGCCAGCGCGAACGGGGACGGCTACACCTTC. This chain joins TRBV7-9 and TRBJ1-2, with a possible D match to TRBD1 (5 bases). V dropped 8 bases and J dropped 8 bases, with 12 bases sitting between them. This CDR3 comprises 11 residues. Germline loops: CDR1 SEHNR, CDR2 FQNEAQ (reference sequence).

This clonotype has more than one count but fewer than ten. The chain combines TRBV19 with TRBJ2-7, with D possibly TRBD1 on 6 matching bases. This CDR3 is 16 amino acids long. The germline CDR1 and CDR2 sequences are LNHDA and SQIVND (reference sequence). The ends were cut back, 3 bases at V and 4 bases at J, with 19 bases in the middle. Here the CDR3 DNA reads TGTGCCAGTAGTATCGGTGTAACAGGGATCATGTACGAGCAGTACTTC. Translating it yields CASSIGVTGIMYEQYF.

This sequence joins TRBV7-9 and TRBJ1-1, with 8 nucleotides matching TRBD1. J was trimmed by 5 bases and V by 4 bases; bases with no gene match: 6. The length of the CDR3 is 14 residues. Germline V gene sequence: CDR1 SEHNR, CDR2 FQNEAQ (reference sequence). CDR3 sequence: CASSSGQGWTEAFF. The CDR3 DNA sequence: TGTGCCAGCAGCTCCGGACAGGGTTGGACTGAAGCTTTCTTT.

This sequence joins TRBV5-1 and TRBJ2-1; D remains unclear. The CDR3 has 14 residues. The V end was cut by 1 base, the J end by 0 bases, with 5 bases between. The V gene's germline CDR1 is SGHRS and CDR2 YFSETQ. The CDR3 protein is CASSLTYSYNEQFF. For the CDR3, the DNA is TGCGCCAGCAGCTTGACATACTCCTACAATGAGCAGTTCTTC.

The chain links TRBV19 to TRBJ2-5, with a tentative D call TRBD1 (6 bases). The germline gives CDR1 LNHDA, CDR2 SQIVND (reference sequence). V was trimmed by 4 bases and J by 5 bases, leaving 17 bases between them. There are 15 residues in the CDR3. The CDR3 DNA follows: TGTGCCAGTAGTACGAGAGCAGGGGCTGGGGAGACCCAGTACTTC. It is translated as CASSTRAGAGETQYF.

This clonotype was seen at least ten times. This chain connects TRBV6-5 to TRBJ1-6, with 7 nucleotides matching TRBD1. Germline assignment: CDR1 MNHEY and CDR2 SVGAGI. The CDR3 is 14 amino acids. Trimming cost V 6 bases and J 8 bases; bases outside gene matches: 7. This CDR3 reads CASSRTGGDSPLHF. CDR3 coding DNA: TGTGCCAGCAGCAGGACAGGAGGCGATTCACCCCTCCACTTT.

The sample holds many counts of this clonotype. The chain recombines TRBV10-3 with TRBJ1-5, with a possible D match to TRBD1 (6 bases). The V end lost 4 bases, the J end lost 5 bases, and 9 bases lay between the germline ends. This CDR3 has 13 residues. The germline gives CDR1 ENHRY, CDR2 SYGVKD. The CDR3 protein is CAISGTEDQPQHF. For the CDR3, the DNA is TGTGCCATCAGTGGGACAGAGGATCAGCCCCAGCATTTT.

This clonotype was detected only a few times. CDR3 loop: CSALLPRAETQYF. DNA of the CDR3: TGCAGTGCTTTACTTCCGCGGGCGGAGACCCAGTACTTC. This chain uses TRBV20-1 with TRBJ2-5; perhaps TRBD2 as D (5 bases). This CDR3 has 13 residues. Germline CDR1 is DFQATT and CDR2 is SNEGSKA (reference sequence). Trimming removed 5 bases at V and 5 bases at J, with 15 bases between.

There are many counts of this clonotype. The chain combines TRBV30 with TRBJ2-1, with TRBD2 as a possible D gene (5 bases). Trimming took off 2 bases at V and 9 bases at J, with 8 bases between the two ends. The CDR3 runs 11 residues. The germline CDR1 and CDR2 sequences are GTSNPN and SVGIG (reference sequence). Written as DNA, the CDR3 is TGTGCCTGGAGTTCAAGCGGTGAGCAGTTCTTC. The encoded protein is CAWSSSGEQFF.

This clonotype was recorded many times. The chain combines TRBV11-2 with TRBJ2-1, with 7 bases that match TRBD2. The J segment lost 0 bases and the V segment lost 8 bases, leaving 10 bases of the junction unmatched. The CDR3 spans 16 residues. Germline CDR1 and CDR2: SGHAT and FQNNGV. The CDR3 sequence: CASAGASGNSYNEQFF. The CDR3 coding sequence is TGTGCCAGCGCGGGTGCTAGCGGAAACTCCTACAATGAGCAGTTCTTC. Using reference TRBV11-2 and TRBJ2-1 for the parts outside the CDR3, the full variable domain is EAGVAQSPRYKIIEKRQSVAFWCNPISGHATLYWYQQILGQGPKLLIQFQNNGVVDDSQLPKDRFSAERLKGVDSTLKIQPAKLEDSAVYLCASAGASGNSYNEQFFGPGTRLTVL.

This clonotype was detected a few times. The chain is built from TRBV7-2 and TRBJ1-5; D call uncertain. Trimming took 1 base from V and 5 from J, leaving 6 bases between them. From germline, CDR1 is SGHTA and CDR2 FQGNSA. The CDR3 is made up of 13 amino acids. CDR3 residues: CASSLGYHQPQHF. The CDR3 DNA reads TGTGCCAGCAGCTTAGGTTATCATCAGCCCCAGCATTTT.

This sequence joins TRBV20-1 and TRBJ1-2; tentatively, D is TRBD1 (6 bases). Germline V lookup: CDR1 DFQATT, CDR2 SNEGSKA (reference sequence). Trimming took off 8 bases at V and 7 bases at J, with 20 bases between the two ends. The CDR3 has 13 amino acids. CDR3 in amino acids: CSPKPEGGIGYTF. The CDR3 DNA is TGCAGTCCTAAACCCGAGGGGGGCATTGGCTACACCTTC.

There are many counts of this clonotype. This sequence joins TRBV12-3 or TRBV12-4 and TRBJ2-2, with a possible D match to TRBD1 (5 bases). Trimming pared 5 bases from V and 1 base from J, leaving 8 bases between. This CDR3 comprises 14 residues. For the CDR3, the DNA is TGTGCCAGCAGTAGAACAGGGAACACCGGGGAGCTGTTTTTT. This sequence encodes CASSRTGNTGELFF.